This TCR beta chain was obtained from a study of T-cell memory formation after mild COVID-19. Whole-study results and caveats: Second-wave clones reaching peak frequency on day 37 lacked confirmed SARS-CoV-2 specificity.

UMIs and sample barcodes were carried by the TCR alpha and TCR beta cDNA libraries that 5'RACE produced using constant-segment primers. TCRdb called the 5' RACE reads again in MiXCR, with one record for every CDR3 protein. The sample comprises around 320,000 distinct CDR3 sequences, about 13% of which are singletons, and 20% to 25% rests with the top ten. This clonotype was observed a few times. What it recognizes is unknown. The receptor was isolated from a man younger than 35 who had mild COVID-19 (a few samples of this study predate the infection). Cell type and time point are not known. The sample comprised PBMCs or a T cell subset sorted from them (not recorded which).

This CDR3 is CSARDSDRAIGEQYV. The CDR3 nucleotides are TGCAGTGCTAGAGACTCCGACAGGGCGATCGGCGAGCAGTACGTC. The V gene is TRBV20-1, the J gene TRBJ2-7; TRBD1 matches 7 bases. Germline V gives CDR1 DFQATT, CDR2 SNEGSKA (reference sequence). The ends lost 0 bases at V and 6 bases at J; junction bases unmatched: 11. The CDR3 extends over 15 amino acids.